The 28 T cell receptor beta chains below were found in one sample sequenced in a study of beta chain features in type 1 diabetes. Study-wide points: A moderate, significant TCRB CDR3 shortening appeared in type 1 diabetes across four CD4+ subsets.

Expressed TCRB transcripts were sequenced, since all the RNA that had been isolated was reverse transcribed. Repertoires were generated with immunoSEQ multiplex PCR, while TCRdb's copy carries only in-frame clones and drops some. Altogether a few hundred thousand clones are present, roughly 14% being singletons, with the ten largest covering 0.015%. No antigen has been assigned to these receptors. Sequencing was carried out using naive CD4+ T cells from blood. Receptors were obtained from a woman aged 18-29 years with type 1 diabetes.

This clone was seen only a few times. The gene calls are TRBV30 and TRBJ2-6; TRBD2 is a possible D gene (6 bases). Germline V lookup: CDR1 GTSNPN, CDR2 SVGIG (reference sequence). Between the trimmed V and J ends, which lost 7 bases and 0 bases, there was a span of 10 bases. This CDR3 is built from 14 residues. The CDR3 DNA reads TGTGCCTCGTACGGGGGCTCTGGGGCCAACGTCCTGACTTTC. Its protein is CASYGGSGANVLTF.

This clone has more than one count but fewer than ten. The DNA for the CDR3 is TGTGCCAGCAGCTACGGACTAGCGGGAGGGGGAGTGGAGACCCAGTACTTC. Translation: CASSYGLAGGGVETQYF. V usage is TRBV9 and J usage is TRBJ2-5; 15 positions match TRBD2. This CDR3 contains 17 residues. Germline V gives CDR1 SGDLS, CDR2 YYNGEE. Trimming at V came to 4 bases and at J to 5 bases, leaving 9 bases not matched to a gene.

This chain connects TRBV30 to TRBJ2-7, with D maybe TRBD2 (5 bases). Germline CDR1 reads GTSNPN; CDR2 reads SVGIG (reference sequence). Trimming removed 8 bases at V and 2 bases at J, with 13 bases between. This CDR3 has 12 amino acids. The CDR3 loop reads CAGHSGAYEQYF. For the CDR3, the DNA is TGTGCCGGCCACAGCGGCGCCTACGAGCAGTACTTC. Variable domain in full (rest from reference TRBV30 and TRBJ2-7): SQTIHQWPATLVQPVGSPLSLECTVEGTSNPNLYWYRQAAGRGLQLLFYSVGIGQISSEVPQNLSASRPQDRQFILSSKKLLLSDSGFYLCAGHSGAYEQYFGPGTRLTVT.

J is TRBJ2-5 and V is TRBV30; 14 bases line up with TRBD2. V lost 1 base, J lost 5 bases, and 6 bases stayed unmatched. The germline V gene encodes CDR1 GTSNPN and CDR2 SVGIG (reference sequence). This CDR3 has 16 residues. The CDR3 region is CAWSDGRTSGRETQYF. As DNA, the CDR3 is TGTGCCTGGAGTGACGGACGGACTAGCGGGAGGGAGACCCAGTACTTC.

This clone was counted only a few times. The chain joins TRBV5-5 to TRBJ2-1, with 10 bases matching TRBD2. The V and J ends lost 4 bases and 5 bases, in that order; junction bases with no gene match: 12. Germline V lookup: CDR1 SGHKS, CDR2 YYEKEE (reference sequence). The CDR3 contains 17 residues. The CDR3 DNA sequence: TGTGCCAGCAGCCCCCTGGGGGCTAGCGGGAGACACAATGAGCAGTTCTTC. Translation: CASSPLGASGRHNEQFF.

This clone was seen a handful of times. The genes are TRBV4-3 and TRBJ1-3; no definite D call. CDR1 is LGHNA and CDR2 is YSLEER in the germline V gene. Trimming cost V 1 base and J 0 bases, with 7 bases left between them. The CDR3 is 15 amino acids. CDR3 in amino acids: CASSQASSSGNTIYF. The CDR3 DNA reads TGCGCCAGCAGCCAAGCCTCCAGCTCTGGAAACACCATATATTTT.

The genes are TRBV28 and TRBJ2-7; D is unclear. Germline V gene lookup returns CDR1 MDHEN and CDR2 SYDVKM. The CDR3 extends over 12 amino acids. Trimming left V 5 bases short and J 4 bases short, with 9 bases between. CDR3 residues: CASSESNYEQYF. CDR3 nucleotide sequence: TGTGCCAGCAGTGAGTCGAATTACGAGCAGTACTTC.

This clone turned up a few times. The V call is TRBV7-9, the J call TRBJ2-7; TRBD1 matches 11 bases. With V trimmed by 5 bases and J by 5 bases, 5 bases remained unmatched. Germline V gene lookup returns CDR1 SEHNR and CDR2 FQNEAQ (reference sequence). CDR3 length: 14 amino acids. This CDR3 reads CASSKGTGGDEQYF. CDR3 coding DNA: TGTGCCAGCAGCAAAGGGACAGGGGGGGACGAGCAGTACTTC.

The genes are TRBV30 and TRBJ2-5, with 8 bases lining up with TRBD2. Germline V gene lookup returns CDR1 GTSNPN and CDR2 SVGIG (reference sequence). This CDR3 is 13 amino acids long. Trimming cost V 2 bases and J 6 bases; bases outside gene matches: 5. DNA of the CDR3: TGTGCCTGGAGTCCCAGCGGGAGCAAGACCCAGTACTTC. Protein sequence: CAWSPSGSKTQYF.

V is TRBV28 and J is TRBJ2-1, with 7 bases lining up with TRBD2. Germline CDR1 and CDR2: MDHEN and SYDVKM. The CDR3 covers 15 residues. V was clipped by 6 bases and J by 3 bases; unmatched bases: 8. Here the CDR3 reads CASSILAAGYNEQFF. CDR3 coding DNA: TGTGCCAGCAGCATTCTAGCGGCGGGCTACAATGAGCAGTTCTTC.

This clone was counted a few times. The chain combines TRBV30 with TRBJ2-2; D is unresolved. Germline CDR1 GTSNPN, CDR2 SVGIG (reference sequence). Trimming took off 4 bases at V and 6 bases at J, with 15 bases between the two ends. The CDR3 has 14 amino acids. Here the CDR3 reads CAWTLAYQSGELFF. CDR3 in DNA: TGTGCCTGGACGTTAGCCTATCAGTCCGGGGAGCTGTTTTTT.

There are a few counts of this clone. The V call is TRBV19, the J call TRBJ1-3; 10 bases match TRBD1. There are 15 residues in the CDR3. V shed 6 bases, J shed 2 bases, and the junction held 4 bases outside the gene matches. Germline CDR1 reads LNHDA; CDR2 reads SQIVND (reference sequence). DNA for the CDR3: TGTGCCAGTAGCCTCGGACAGGGGGCTGGAAACACCATATATTTT. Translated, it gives CASSLGQGAGNTIYF.

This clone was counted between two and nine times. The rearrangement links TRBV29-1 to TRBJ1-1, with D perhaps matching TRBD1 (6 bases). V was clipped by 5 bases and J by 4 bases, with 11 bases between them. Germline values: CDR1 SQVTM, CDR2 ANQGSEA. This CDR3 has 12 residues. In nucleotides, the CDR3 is TGCAGCGTTCGGGACACTAGCACTGAAGCTTTCTTT. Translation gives CSVRDTSTEAFF.

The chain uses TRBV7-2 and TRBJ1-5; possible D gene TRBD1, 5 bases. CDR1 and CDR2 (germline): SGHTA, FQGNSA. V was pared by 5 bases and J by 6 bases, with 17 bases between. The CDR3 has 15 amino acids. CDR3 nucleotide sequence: TGTGCCAGCAGCGGGTGGGGGGGACCCTCTCAGCCCCAGCATTTT. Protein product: CASSGWGGPSQPQHF.

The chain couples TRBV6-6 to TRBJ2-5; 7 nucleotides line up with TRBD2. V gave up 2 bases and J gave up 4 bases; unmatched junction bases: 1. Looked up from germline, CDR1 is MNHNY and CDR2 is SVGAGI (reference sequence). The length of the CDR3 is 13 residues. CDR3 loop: CASSYAGAETQYF. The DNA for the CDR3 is TGTGCCAGCAGTTACGCGGGAGCAGAGACCCAGTACTTC.

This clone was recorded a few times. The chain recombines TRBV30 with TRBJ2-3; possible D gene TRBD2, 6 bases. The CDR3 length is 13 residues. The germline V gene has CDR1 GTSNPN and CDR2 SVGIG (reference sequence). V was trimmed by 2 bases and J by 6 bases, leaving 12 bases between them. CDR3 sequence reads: CAWSRQGGDTQYF. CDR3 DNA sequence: TGTGCCTGGAGTCGGCAGGGAGGCGATACGCAGTATTTT.

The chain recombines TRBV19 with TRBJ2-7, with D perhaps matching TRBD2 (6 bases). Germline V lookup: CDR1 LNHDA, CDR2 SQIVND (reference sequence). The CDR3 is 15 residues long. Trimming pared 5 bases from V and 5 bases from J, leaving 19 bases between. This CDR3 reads CASSPRDSRSDEQYV. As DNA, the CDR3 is TGTGCCAGTAGTCCGAGGGACTCCCGGAGCGACGAGCAGTACGTC.

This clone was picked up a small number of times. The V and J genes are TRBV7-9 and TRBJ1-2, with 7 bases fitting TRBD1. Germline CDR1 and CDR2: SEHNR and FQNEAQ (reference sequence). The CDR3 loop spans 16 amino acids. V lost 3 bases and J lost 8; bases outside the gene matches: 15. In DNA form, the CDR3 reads TGTGCCAGCAGCTTTAGAGGGACAGCTGGCTTTGGCGGCTACACCTTC. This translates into CASSFRGTAGFGGYTF.

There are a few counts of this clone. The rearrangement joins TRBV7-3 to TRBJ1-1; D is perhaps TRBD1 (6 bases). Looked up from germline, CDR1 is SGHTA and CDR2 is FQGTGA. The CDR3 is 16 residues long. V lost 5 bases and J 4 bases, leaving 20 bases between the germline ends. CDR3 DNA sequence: TGTGCCAGCAGCGCAGGTCCGACAGGCCCAGGCACTGAAGCTTTCTTT. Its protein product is CASSAGPTGPGTEAFF.

CDR3 nucleotide sequence: TGTGCCAGCAGTTTATCATTACGGGGAAACTTAGATACGCAGTATTTT. It is translated as CASSLSLRGNLDTQYF. This chain uses TRBV27 with TRBJ2-3; TRBD2 is a possible D gene (5 bases). V was shortened by 0 bases and J by 5 bases, with 15 bases between the two germline ends. Germline loops: CDR1 MNHEY, CDR2 SMNVEV (reference sequence). This CDR3 is built from 16 residues.

DNA of the CDR3: TGTGCCAGCAGCTTGGCCCTCCGGGGTTCCTACAATGAGCAGTTCTTC. This codes for CASSLALRGSYNEQFF. V gene TRBV5-4 combines with J gene TRBJ2-1; D possibly corresponds to TRBD2 (5 bases). The germline V gene has CDR1 SGHNT and CDR2 YYREEE (reference sequence). This CDR3 region has 16 residues. Trimming left V 0 bases short and J 1 base short, with 11 bases between.

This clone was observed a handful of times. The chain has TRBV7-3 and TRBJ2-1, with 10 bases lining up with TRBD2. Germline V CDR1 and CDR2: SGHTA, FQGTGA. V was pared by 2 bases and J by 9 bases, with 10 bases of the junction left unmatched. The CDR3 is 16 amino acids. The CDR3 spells CASSLQGASGSGEQFF. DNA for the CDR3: TGTGCCAGCAGCTTACAGGGTGCTAGCGGGAGTGGTGAGCAGTTCTTC.

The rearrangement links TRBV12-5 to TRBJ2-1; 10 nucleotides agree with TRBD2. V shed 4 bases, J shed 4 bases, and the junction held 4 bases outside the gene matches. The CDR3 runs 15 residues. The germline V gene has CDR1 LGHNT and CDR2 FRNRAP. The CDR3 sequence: CASGSISGGYNEQFF. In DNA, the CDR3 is TGTGCTAGTGGTTCCATTAGCGGGGGGTACAATGAGCAGTTCTTC.

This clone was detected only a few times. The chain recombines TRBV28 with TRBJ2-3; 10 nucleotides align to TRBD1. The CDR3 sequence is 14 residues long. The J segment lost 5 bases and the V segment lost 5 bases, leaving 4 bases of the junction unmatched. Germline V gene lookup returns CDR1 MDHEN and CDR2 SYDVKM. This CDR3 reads CASSPRTGGDTQYF. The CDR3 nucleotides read TGTGCCAGCAGTCCCCGGACAGGGGGAGATACGCAGTATTTT.

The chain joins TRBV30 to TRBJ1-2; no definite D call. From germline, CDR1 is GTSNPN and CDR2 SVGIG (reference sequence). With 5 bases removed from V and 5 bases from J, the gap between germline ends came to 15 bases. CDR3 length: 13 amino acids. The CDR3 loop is CAWYRLMRYGYTF. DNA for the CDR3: TGTGCCTGGTACCGACTCATGCGATATGGCTACACCTTC.

The CDR3 here is CASSQDHSRGSGRAYEQYF. CDR3 DNA sequence: TGTGCCAGCAGCCAAGATCATTCGCGAGGTAGCGGGAGGGCCTACGAGCAGTACTTC. The rearrangement links TRBV4-2 to TRBJ2-7, with TRBD2 identical over 11 bases. In germline, CDR1 is LGHNA, CDR2 YNFKEQ. Germline trimming cut 0 bases from V and 2 bases from J; bases unmatched to any gene: 12. CDR3 length: 19 amino acids.

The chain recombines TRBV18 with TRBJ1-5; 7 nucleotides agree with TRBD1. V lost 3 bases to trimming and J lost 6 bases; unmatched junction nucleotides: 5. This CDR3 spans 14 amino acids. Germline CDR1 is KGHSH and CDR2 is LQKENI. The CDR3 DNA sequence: TGTGCCAGCTCACCGGACAGGCGGGGTCAGCCCCAGCATTTT. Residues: CASSPDRRGQPQHF.

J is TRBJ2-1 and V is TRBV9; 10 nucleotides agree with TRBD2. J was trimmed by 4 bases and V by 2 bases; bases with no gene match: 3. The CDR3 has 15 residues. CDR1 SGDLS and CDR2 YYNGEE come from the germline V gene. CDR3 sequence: CASSVTSGFYNEQFF. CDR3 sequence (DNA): TGTGCCAGCAGCGTGACTAGCGGGTTTTACAATGAGCAGTTCTTC.